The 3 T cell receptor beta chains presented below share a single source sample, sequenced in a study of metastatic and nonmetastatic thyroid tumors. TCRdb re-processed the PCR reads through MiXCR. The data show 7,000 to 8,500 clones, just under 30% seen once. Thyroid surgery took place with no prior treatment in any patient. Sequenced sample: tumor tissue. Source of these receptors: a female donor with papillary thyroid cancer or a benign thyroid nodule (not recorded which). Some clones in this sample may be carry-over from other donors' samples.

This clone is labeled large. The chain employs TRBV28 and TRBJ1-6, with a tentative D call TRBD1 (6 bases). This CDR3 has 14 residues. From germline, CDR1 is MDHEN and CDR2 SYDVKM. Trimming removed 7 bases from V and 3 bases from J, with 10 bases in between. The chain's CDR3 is CASTKTGYNSPLHF. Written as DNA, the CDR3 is TGTGCCAGCACCAAGACAGGCTATAATTCACCCCTCCACTTT.

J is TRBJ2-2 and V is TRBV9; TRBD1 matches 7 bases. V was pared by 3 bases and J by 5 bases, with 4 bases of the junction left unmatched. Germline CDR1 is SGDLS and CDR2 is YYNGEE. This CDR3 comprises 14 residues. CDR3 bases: TGTGCCAGCAGCGGCCGACAGGGAACCGGGGAGCTGTTTTTT. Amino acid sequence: CASSGRQGTGELFF.

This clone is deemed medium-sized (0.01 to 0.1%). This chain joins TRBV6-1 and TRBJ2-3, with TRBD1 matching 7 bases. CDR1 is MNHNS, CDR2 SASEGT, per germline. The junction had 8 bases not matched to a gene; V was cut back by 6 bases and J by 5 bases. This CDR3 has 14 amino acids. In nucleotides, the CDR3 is TGTGCCAGCAGCCAACAGGGGATCGGAGATACGCAGTATTTT. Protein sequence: CASSQQGIGDTQYF.